This entry is about one T cell receptor (beta chain). The data are from a study of blood T cell repertoires in COVID-19. Assay used: immunoSEQ multiplex PCR; TCRdb lists only in-frame clones, some missing. The sample carries more than 85,000 clones, 88% recorded once. The germline CDR1 and CDR2 sequences are MNHEY and SVGAGI. The germline V and J ends were trimmed by 0 bases and 5 bases, with 10 bases remaining between them. This CDR3 is built from 14 residues. The rearrangement uses TRBV6-5 and TRBJ2-5; tentatively, D is TRBD2 (6 bases). Sequencing was carried out using peripheral blood. This receptor was taken from a woman aged 45 to 65 with acute or convalescent COVID-19. The CDR3 sequence is CASSYSGLLETQYF. The CDR3 nucleotides read TGTGCCAGCAGTTACTCGGGACTTTTGGAGACCCAGTACTTC.